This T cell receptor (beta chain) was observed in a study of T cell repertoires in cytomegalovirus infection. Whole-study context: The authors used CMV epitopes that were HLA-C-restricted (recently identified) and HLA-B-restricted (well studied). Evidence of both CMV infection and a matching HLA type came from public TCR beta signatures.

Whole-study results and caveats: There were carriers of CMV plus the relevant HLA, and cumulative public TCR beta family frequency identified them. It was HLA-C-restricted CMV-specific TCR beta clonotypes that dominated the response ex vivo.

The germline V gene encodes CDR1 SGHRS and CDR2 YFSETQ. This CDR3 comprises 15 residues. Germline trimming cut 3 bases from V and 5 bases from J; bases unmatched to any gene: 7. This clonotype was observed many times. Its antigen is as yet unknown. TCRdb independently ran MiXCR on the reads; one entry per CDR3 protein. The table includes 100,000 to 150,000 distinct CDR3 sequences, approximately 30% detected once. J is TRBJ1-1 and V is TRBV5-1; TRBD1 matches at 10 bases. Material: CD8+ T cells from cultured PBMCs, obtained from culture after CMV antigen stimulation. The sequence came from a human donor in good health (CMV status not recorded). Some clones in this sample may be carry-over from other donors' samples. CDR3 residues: CASSSTGTGDTEAFF. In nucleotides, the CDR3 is TGCGCCAGCAGCTCGACCGGGACAGGGGATACTGAAGCTTTCTTT.